This T cell receptor (beta chain) appears in the sequencing data of a study of radiation and T cells in renal cell carcinoma. About the study: Nephrectomy followed 15 Gy stereotactic body radiation by 4 weeks.

TCRdb's table, derived via immunoSEQ multiplex PCR, lists solely in-frame clones and lacks some. Counted here are some 120,000 clones, roughly four fifths occurring once; the ten biggest clones make up under 2.5%. The CDR3 loop spans 14 amino acids. J lost 4 bases, V lost 6 bases, and 2 bases had no gene match. Germline-derived CDR1 and CDR2 are SNHLY and FYNNEI. Documented time point: blood 2 weeks post-SBRT. Described treatment: 15 Gy SBRT to primary tumor, nephrectomy 4 weeks later. The chain is built from TRBV2 and TRBJ1-5; 11 nucleotides align to TRBD1. Sequencing was performed on blood, taken from a patient whose treatment included radiotherapy and nephrectomy. This clonotype originated in a woman between 55 and 75 years old with renal cell carcinoma. The CDR3 DNA follows: TGTGCCAGCAGCGGGACAGGGGGAAATCAGCCCCAGCATTTT. This gives the protein CASSGTGGNQPQHF.